This entry lists 20 T cell receptor beta chains sequenced from one sample in a study of blood T cell repertoires in COVID-19 (dated by TCRdb to the early 2020s). Library generation was performed with the immunoSEQ multiplex PCR assay. Here the immuneACCESS table is served through TCRdb, limited to in-frame sequences with V and J called. Missing clones are a known gap in these copies; in checked studies unresolved V genes cover under half, and the rest lacks a known reason. Here the sample has fewer than 60,000 clones; roughly 93% occur a single time. In total, the top ten clones hold less than 1.2% of the sample. Sequenced: peripheral blood. The receptors derive from a man between 60 and 70 years old with COVID-19, enrolled during active disease.

This clone has more than one count but fewer than ten. The CDR3 loop is CASSQGLAGGLTYEQYF. Written as DNA, the CDR3 is TGCGCCAGCAGCCAAGGACTAGCGGGGGGGCTGACCTACGAGCAGTACTTC. The chain couples TRBV4-1 to TRBJ2-7; 14 bases are a match to TRBD2. The CDR3 length is 17 residues. Germline V lookup: CDR1 MGHRA, CDR2 YSYEKL. With 1 base clipped from V and 2 bases from J, the junction kept 4 bases outside the gene matches.

This clone was recorded once. The V gene is TRBV27, the J gene TRBJ1-1; tentative D call: TRBD1 (5 bases). The V and J ends lost 5 bases and 7 bases respectively, with 23 bases between them. This CDR3 comprises 16 residues. Germline CDR1 and CDR2: MNHEY and SMNVEV (reference sequence). CDR3 loop: CASSPDPGGLFGEAFF. The CDR3 region has the DNA TGTGCCAGCAGTCCGGACCCCGGGGGTCTGTTCGGTGAAGCTTTCTTT.

This sequence joins TRBV7-6 and TRBJ2-6, with TRBD2 identical over 10 bases. CDR1 and CDR2 from the germline V gene are SGHVS and FNYEAQ. The junction had 11 bases not matched to a gene; V was cut back by 3 bases and J by 0 bases. The CDR3 consists of 20 residues. The CDR3, as DNA: TGTGCCAGCAGCTTCCCGGGGCTAGCGGGGGCCGACTCTGGGGCCAACGTCCTGACTTTC. Translated, it gives CASSFPGLAGADSGANVLTF.

The rearrangement uses TRBV7-2 and TRBJ2-6; TRBD1 matches 8 bases. Trimming at V came to 5 bases and at J to 0 bases, leaving 3 bases not matched to a gene. The CDR3 has 16 residues. Germline-derived CDR1 and CDR2 are SGHTA and FQGNSA. CDR3 in amino acids: CASSKQGVSGANVLTF. The CDR3 nucleotides are TGTGCCAGCAGCAAACAGGGGGTCTCTGGGGCCAACGTCCTGACTTTC.

This chain joins TRBV3-1 (or the pseudogene TRBV3-2) and TRBJ1-1, with D perhaps TRBD1 (6 bases). CDR1 is LGHDT and CDR2 is YNNKEL in the germline V gene (reference sequence). Trimming pared 3 bases from V and 11 bases from J, leaving 19 bases between. This CDR3 comprises 14 residues. The CDR3 region is CASSQQGRGRRAFF. CDR3 sequence (DNA): TGTGCCAGCAGCCAGCAGGGGCGCGGGAGAAGGGCTTTCTTT.

The CDR3 is CSALDRVNTEAFF. The CDR3 DNA reads TGCAGCGCCCTGGACAGGGTCAACACTGAAGCTTTCTTT. V usage is TRBV29-1 and J usage is TRBJ1-1, with 8 nucleotides matching TRBD1. Germline V gives CDR1 SQVTM, CDR2 ANQGSEA. The CDR3 spans 13 residues. The junction had 6 bases not matched to a gene; V was cut back by 7 bases and J by 2 bases. Variable domain in full (rest from reference TRBV29-1 and TRBJ1-1): SAVISQKPSRDICQRGTSLTIQCQVDSQVTMMFWYRQQPGQSLTLIATANQGSEATYESGFVIDKFPISRPNLTFSTLTVSNMSPEDSSIYLCSALDRVNTEAFFGQGTRLTVV.

The rearrangement uses TRBV19 and TRBJ1-2; 8 bases are shared with TRBD1. V shed 3 bases, J shed 8 bases, and the junction held 5 bases outside the gene matches. The CDR3 has 13 residues. Germline CDR1 and CDR2: LNHDA and SQIVND (reference sequence). The CDR3 sequence is CASSINSGGGYTF. In DNA, the CDR3 is TGTGCCAGTAGTATCAACTCAGGGGGCGGCTACACCTTC.

The rearrangement uses TRBV19 and TRBJ2-7; TRBD2 is a possible D gene (6 bases). Looked up from germline, CDR1 is LNHDA and CDR2 is SQIVND (reference sequence). The CDR3 is made up of 15 amino acids. V was clipped by 3 bases and J by 1 base, with 13 bases between them. The CDR3: CASSIAGWESYEQYF. CDR3 in DNA: TGTGCCAGTAGTATCGCGGGGTGGGAATCCTACGAGCAGTACTTC.

This clone was observed a handful of times. This chain joins TRBV5-3 and TRBJ2-7; D may be TRBD1 (5 bases). TRBV5-3 is treated as an ORF (open reading frame) with a function not yet certain. The CDR3 runs 16 residues. Between the trimmed V and J ends, which lost 4 bases and 3 bases, there was a span of 20 bases. Here the CDR3 DNA reads TGTGCCAGAAGCCCAGACTTCAGGACAAGACACTACGAGCAGTACTTC. It encodes CARSPDFRTRHYEQYF.

The CDR3 reads CASSLAGQGKYGYTF. CDR3 bases: TGTGCCAGCAGCCTAGCTGGGCAGGGAAAATATGGCTACACCTTC. The chain employs TRBV3-1 (or the pseudogene TRBV3-2) and TRBJ1-2; D is perhaps TRBD1 (5 bases). CDR1 and CDR2 from the germline V gene are LGHDT and YNNKEL (reference sequence). This CDR3 spans 15 amino acids. V was shortened by 4 bases and J by 5 bases, with 17 bases between the two germline ends.

The J gene is TRBJ1-3, the V gene TRBV18; 8 bases fit TRBD1. The germline gives CDR1 KGHSH, CDR2 LQKENI. Trimming took 8 bases from V and 8 from J; bases not matched to a gene: 8. The CDR3 sequence is 13 residues long. As DNA, the CDR3 is TGTGCCAGCCGCTCGGGACAGGAGGACACCATATATTTT. This sequence encodes CASRSGQEDTIYF.

CDR3 amino acids: CASSTGQYEQYF. The CDR3 DNA reads TGTGCCAGCAGCACGGGACAGTACGAGCAGTACTTC. The rearrangement links TRBV11-3 to TRBJ2-7; TRBD1 aligns across 7 bases. The CDR3 extends over 12 amino acids. CDR1 and CDR2 (germline): SGHNT, YENEEA. V gave up 5 bases and J gave up 4 bases; unmatched junction bases: 2. Filled out from reference TRBV11-3 and TRBJ2-7, the complete variable domain reads EAGVVQSPRYKIIEKKQPVAFWCNPISGHNTLYWYLQNLGQGPELLIRYENEEAVDDSQLPKDRFSAERLKGVDSTLKIQPAELGDSAVYLCASSTGQYEQYFGPGTRLTVT.

The V call is TRBV7-2, the J call TRBJ2-7; 8 bases are shared with TRBD2. This CDR3 is built from 15 residues. J gave up 8 bases and V 1 base, and 10 bases lay outside the gene matches. Germline CDR1 is SGHTA and CDR2 is FQGNSA. CDR3 coding DNA: TGTGCCAGCAGCTTAGGAGGTAGCGGGAATACGAAGCAGTACTTC. It encodes CASSLGGSGNTKQYF. Together with reference TRBV7-2 and TRBJ2-7, the CDR3 gives the full variable domain: GAGVSQSPSNKVTEKGKDVELRCDPISGHTALYWYRQSLGQGLEFLIYFQGNSAPDKSGLPSDRFSAERTGGSVSTLTIQRTQQEDSAVYLCASSLGGSGNTKQYFGPGTRLTVT.

This rearrangement joins TRBV27 to TRBJ1-5; TRBD1 matches at 9 bases. The CDR3 is 16 residues long. The V gene's germline CDR1 is MNHEY and CDR2 SMNVEV (reference sequence). With V trimmed by 2 bases and J by 5 bases, 7 bases remained unmatched. The CDR3 nucleotides are TGTGCCAGCAGTTTACTAACAGGGGGCTCCTATCAGCCCCAGCATTTT. This translates into CASSLLTGGSYQPQHF.

A single count supports this clone. The chain has TRBV28 and TRBJ2-7; weak D call: TRBD2 (6 bases). CDR3 size: 16 residues. V lost 8 bases to trimming and J lost 4 bases, with 24 bases between them. Germline V lookup: CDR1 MDHEN, CDR2 SYDVKM. In nucleotides, the CDR3 is TGTGCCAGCCACCCCTCGTCGGGACTCTCAGCATACGAGCAGTACTTC. The encoded protein is CASHPSSGLSAYEQYF. The full variable domain, rest sourced from reference TRBV28 and TRBJ2-7, is DVKVTQSSRYLVKRTGEKVFLECVQDMDHENMFWYRQDPGLGLRLIYFSYDVKMKEKGDIPEGYSVSREKKERFSLILESASTNQTSMYLCASHPSSGLSAYEQYFGPGTRLTVT.

This chain connects TRBV10-3 to TRBJ2-1, with a weak D call TRBD2 (7 bases). Germline loops: CDR1 ENHRY, CDR2 SYGVKD. V lost 3 bases and J 7 bases, leaving 16 bases between the germline ends. The CDR3 is 15 amino acids. CDR3 nucleotides: TGTGCCATCAGTGAAGGTCAGGGGAGGGGAAATGAGCAGTTCTTC. It codes for CAISEGQGRGNEQFF.

This clone was found a few times. The chain is built from TRBV7-2 and TRBJ2-7, with 10 bases fitting TRBD2. The CDR3 totals 17 residues. Germline lookup yields CDR1 SGHTA and CDR2 FQGNSA. V lost 5 bases to trimming and J lost 5 bases; unmatched junction nucleotides: 15. The CDR3 spells CASSPRFSSGSPNEQYF. The CDR3 nucleotides are TGTGCCAGCAGCCCCCGTTTTTCTAGCGGGAGCCCCAACGAGCAGTACTTC. Full variable domain (missing parts from reference TRBV7-2 and TRBJ2-7): GAGVSQSPSNKVTEKGKDVELRCDPISGHTALYWYRQSLGQGLEFLIYFQGNSAPDKSGLPSDRFSAERTGGSVSTLTIQRTQQEDSAVYLCASSPRFSSGSPNEQYFGPGTRLTVT.

This chain joins TRBV7-9 and TRBJ2-1; 10 nucleotides agree with TRBD2. CDR1 SEHNR and CDR2 FQNEAQ come from the germline V gene (reference sequence). V was clipped by 6 bases and J by 3 bases; unmatched bases: 5. The CDR3 sequence is 15 residues long. CDR3 in DNA: TGTGCCAGCAGACCTAGCGGGGGCCTCTACAATGAGCAGTTCTTC. It translates to CASRPSGGLYNEQFF. The entire variable domain, with the rest obtained from reference TRBV7-9 and TRBJ2-1, is as follows: DTGVSQNPRHKITKRGQNVTFRCDPISEHNRLYWYRQTLGQGPEFLTYFQNEAQLEKSRLLSDRFSAERPKGSFSTLEIQRTEQGDSAMYLCASRPSGGLYNEQFFGPGTRLTVL.

The chain carries TRBV19 and TRBJ1-3; D is ambiguous. Trimming removed 6 bases from V and 3 bases from J, with 9 bases in between. The CDR3 covers 13 residues. The germline V gene has CDR1 LNHDA and CDR2 SQIVND (reference sequence). CDR3: CASSASSGNTIYF. The CDR3, as DNA: TGTGCCAGTAGCGCGTCTAGTGGAAACACCATATATTTT.

The V call is TRBV19, the J call TRBJ1-2, with D unresolved. Germline V lookup: CDR1 LNHDA, CDR2 SQIVND (reference sequence). Trimming shortened V by 6 bases and J by 1 base, and 18 bases separated the two germline ends. The CDR3 has 16 residues. CDR3 sequence (DNA): TGTGCCAGTAGATCCGTTGGAGGGTTTGGTAACTATGGCTACACCTTC. It translates to CASRSVGGFGNYGYTF. Full variable domain (remainder filled in from reference TRBV19 and TRBJ1-2): DGGITQSPKYLFRKEGQNVTLSCEQNLNHDAMYWYRQDPGQGLRLIYYSQIVNDFQKGDIAEGYSVSREKKESFPLTVTSAQKNPTAFYLCASRSVGGFGNYGYTFGSGTRLTVV.